This T cell receptor (beta chain) was captured in a study of blood T cell repertoires in COVID-19. Study in general: Samples came from the United States, Italy and Spain, spanning acute and convalescent COVID-19. The analysed material was cDNA or gDNA that came from T cells, B-cell-depleted T cells, or PBMCs.

The CDR3 spans 15 residues. Trimming cost V 0 bases and J 3 bases; bases outside gene matches: 3. Germline lookup yields CDR1 SGHNT and CDR2 YYREEE (reference sequence). Original handling: From reference gene primer amplification, estimates of nucleated cell counts were derived. Produced via immunoSEQ multiplex PCR; TCRdb's table is partial and in-frame only. The DNA gave D and trimming, while V, J and clone size come from that table. Of about 320,000 clones listed, approximately 89% are singletons. In Seattle, patients joined the study during active infection and were tracked longitudinally. This TCR came from a woman aged 30 to 39 with COVID-19, enrolled during active disease. The sequenced sample was peripheral blood. The chain employs TRBV5-4 and TRBJ2-3; TRBD1 matches 8 bases. DNA for the CDR3: TGTGCCAGCAGCTTGGACAGGGGGGTGACAGATACGCAGTATTTT. It yields the protein CASSLDRGVTDTQYF.